Shown below are 2 T cell receptor beta chains from a single sample sequenced in a study of blood T cell repertoires in COVID-19. The data were produced by immunoSEQ multiplex PCR, yet TCRdb's version contains in-frame clones alone and is incomplete. Altogether approximately 350,000 clones are present, 85% to 90% being singletons, with the ten largest covering less than 1.2%. Sequences were obtained from PBMCs or T cells enriched from blood (not recorded which). These receptors all come from a man aged 18-30 years who had recovered from COVID-19.

The V call is TRBV7-3, the J call TRBJ2-2; 8 bases agree with TRBD1. Germline CDR1 and CDR2: SGHTA and FQGTGA. CDR3 size: 15 residues. V lost 4 bases and J lost 1; bases outside the gene matches: 2. CDR3 region: CASSSGTGNTGELFF. CDR3 nucleotides: TGTGCCAGCAGCTCAGGGACAGGGAACACCGGGGAGCTGTTTTTT.

This clone is a singleton in its sample. The chain links TRBV5-6 to TRBJ1-2, with D tentatively TRBD1 (5 bases). Trimming pared 5 bases from V and 6 bases from J, leaving 11 bases between. CDR3 length: 12 amino acids. The germline V gene has CDR1 SGHDT and CDR2 YYEEEE. In DNA form, the CDR3 reads TGTGCCAGCAGGCAGGGCAATGATGGCTACACCTTC. Encoded protein: CASRQGNDGYTF.